Described below is a single TCR beta chain sequence and its context. Trimming took off 4 bases at V and 3 bases at J, with 18 bases between the two ends. The CDR3 is 16 amino acids. In germline, CDR1 is SGDLS, CDR2 YYNGEE. Measured with immunoSEQ multiplex PCR; TCRdb has only the in-frame clones, and not every one. This table holds nearly 45,000 clones, about 85% found once. This sample is drawn from a study of blood T cell repertoires in COVID-19. Across the study: Specimens from acute and convalescent COVID-19 originated in the United States, Italy and Spain.

The material sequenced was peripheral blood. The chain carries TRBV9 and TRBJ2-3; D perhaps matches TRBD2 (5 bases). This clonotype was obtained from a woman aged 80 or older with acute or convalescent COVID-19. The CDR3 sequence is CASSPRGLSWTDTQYF. In nucleotides, the CDR3 is TGTGCCAGCAGCCCGAGAGGACTCAGTTGGACAGATACGCAGTATTTT.